The clone carrying this TCR beta chain was seen just once. Its antigen is still unknown. Researchers ran the PCR with 60 Vbeta and 13 Jbeta primers. In the original processing: Around 9.9 million shared chains were among the about 80 million unique TCR beta chains that a later analysis counted. TCRdb keeps only in-frame clones here, not all; method: immunoSEQ multiplex PCR. V, J and clone size reflect that table, while D and trimming were determined from the DNA. The sample consists of just over 150,000 clones, more than 65% of them appearing once. J was trimmed by 7 bases and V by 8 bases; bases with no gene match: 5. The CDR3 runs 13 residues. Germline V lookup: CDR1 MNHNS, CDR2 SASEGT. This sample is part of a study of cytomegalovirus exposure and HLA in healthy donors. About the study: One earlier analysis, a look at approximately 190 million T cells, found some 110 million unique TCR beta sequences.

Study outcomes and limitations: Later examination showed HLA-associated TCR beta chains had greater clonal expansion than equally common others.

The sequence was collected from a man over 45 in good health and CMV-seropositive. V gene TRBV6-1 combines with J gene TRBJ1-6; TRBD1 matches 7 bases. What was sequenced was PBMCs. This CDR3 is CASRGQQNSPLHF. The CDR3 DNA sequence: TGTGCCAGCCGGGGACAGCAAAATTCACCCCTCCACTTT.